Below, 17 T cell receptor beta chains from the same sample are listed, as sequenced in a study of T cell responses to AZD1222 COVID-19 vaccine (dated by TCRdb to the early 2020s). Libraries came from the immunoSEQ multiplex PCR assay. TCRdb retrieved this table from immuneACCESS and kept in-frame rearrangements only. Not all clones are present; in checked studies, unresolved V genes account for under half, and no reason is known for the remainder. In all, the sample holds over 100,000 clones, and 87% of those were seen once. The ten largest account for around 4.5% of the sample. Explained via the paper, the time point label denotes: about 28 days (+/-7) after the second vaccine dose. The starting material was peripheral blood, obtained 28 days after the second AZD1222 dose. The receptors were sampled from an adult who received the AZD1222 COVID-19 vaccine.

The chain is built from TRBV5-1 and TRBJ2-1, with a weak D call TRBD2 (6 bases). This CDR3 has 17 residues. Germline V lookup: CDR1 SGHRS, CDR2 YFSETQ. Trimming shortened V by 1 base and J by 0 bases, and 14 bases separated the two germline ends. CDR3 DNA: TGCGCCAGCAGCTTGCGACCCGCCGGGAGCTCCTACAATGAGCAGTTCTTC. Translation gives CASSLRPAGSSYNEQFF.

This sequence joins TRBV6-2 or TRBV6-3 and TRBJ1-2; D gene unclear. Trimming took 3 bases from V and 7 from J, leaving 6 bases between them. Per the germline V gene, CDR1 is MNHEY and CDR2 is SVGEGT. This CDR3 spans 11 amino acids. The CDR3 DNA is TGTGCCAGCAGTTATCTCTCTGGCTACACCTTC. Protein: CASSYLSGYTF.

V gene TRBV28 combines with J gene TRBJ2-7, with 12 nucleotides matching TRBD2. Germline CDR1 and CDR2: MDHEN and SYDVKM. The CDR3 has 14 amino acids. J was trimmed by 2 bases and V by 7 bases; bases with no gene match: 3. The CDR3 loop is CASTRLAGAYEQYF. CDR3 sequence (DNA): TGTGCCAGCACCCGACTAGCGGGAGCCTACGAGCAGTACTTC.

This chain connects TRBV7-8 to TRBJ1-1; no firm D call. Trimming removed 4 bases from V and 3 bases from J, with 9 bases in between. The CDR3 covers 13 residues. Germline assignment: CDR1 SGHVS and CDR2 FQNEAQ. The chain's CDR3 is CASSSTMDTEAFF. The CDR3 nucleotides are TGTGCCAGCAGCTCCACTATGGACACTGAAGCTTTCTTT.

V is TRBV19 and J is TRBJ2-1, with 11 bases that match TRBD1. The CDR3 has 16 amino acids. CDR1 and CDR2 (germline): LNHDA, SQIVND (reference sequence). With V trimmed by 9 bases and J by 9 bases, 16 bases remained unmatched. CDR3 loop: CASQGQGDVLGSEQFF. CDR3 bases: TGTGCCAGCCAGGGACAGGGGGACGTACTAGGTAGTGAGCAGTTCTTC. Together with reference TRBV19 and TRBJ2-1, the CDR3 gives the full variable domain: DGGITQSPKYLFRKEGQNVTLSCEQNLNHDAMYWYRQDPGQGLRLIYYSQIVNDFQKGDIAEGYSVSREKKESFPLTVTSAQKNPTAFYLCASQGQGDVLGSEQFFGPGTRLTVL.

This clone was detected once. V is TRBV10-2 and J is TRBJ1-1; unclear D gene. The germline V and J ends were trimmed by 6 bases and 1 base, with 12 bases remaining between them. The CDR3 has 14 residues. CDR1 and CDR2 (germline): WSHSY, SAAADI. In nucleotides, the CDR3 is TGCGCCAGCAGCCAAACGGGCGAGAACACTGAAGCTTTCTTT. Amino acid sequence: CASSQTGENTEAFF.

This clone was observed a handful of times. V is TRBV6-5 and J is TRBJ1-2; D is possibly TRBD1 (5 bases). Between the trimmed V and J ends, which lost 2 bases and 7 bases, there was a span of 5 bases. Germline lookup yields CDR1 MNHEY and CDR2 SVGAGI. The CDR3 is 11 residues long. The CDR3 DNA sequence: TGTGCCAGCAGTTACGGGGCTGGCTACACCTTC. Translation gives CASSYGAGYTF.

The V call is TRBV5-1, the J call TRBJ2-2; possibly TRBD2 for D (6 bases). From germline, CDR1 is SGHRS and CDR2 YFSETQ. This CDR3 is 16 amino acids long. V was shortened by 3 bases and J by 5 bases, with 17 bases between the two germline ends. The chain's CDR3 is CASSSHNSGATGELFF. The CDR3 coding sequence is TGCGCCAGCAGCTCACACAATAGCGGAGCTACCGGGGAGCTGTTTTTT.

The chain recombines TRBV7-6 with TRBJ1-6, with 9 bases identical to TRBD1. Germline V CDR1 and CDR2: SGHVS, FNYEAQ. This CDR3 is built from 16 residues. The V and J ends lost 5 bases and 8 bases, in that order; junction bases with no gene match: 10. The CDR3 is CASSPDPGQGYSPLHF. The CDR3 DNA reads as TGTGCCAGCAGCCCAGATCCGGGACAGGGCTATTCACCCCTCCACTTT.

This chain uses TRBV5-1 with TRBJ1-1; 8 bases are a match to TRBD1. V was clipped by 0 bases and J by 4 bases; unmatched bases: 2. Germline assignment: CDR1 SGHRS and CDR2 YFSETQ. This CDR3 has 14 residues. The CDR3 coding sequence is TGCGCCAGCAGCTTGGGGACAGGGTTCACTGAAGCTTTCTTT. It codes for CASSLGTGFTEAFF. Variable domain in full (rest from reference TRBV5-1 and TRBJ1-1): KAGVTQTPRYLIKTRGQQVTLSCSPISGHRSVSWYQQTPGQGLQFLFEYFSETQRNKGNFPGRFSGRQFSNSRSEMNVSTLELGDSALYLCASSLGTGFTEAFFGQGTRLTVV.

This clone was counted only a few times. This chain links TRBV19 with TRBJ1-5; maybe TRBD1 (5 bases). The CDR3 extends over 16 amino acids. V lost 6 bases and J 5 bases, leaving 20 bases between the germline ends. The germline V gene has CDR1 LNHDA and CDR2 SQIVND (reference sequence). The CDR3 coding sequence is TGTGCCAGTAGCCCCCTCCGGACACTGTGGGATCAGCCCCAGCATTTT. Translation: CASSPLRTLWDQPQHF.

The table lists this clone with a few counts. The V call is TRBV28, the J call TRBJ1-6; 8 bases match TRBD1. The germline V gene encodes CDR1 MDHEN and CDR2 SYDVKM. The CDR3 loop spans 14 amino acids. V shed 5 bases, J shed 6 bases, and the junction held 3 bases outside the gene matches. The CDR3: CASSPDRGNSPLHF. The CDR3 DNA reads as TGTGCCAGCAGTCCAGACAGGGGTAATTCACCCCTCCACTTT. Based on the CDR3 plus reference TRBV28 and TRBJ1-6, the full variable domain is DVKVTQSSRYLVKRTGEKVFLECVQDMDHENMFWYRQDPGLGLRLIYFSYDVKMKEKGDIPEGYSVSREKKERFSLILESASTNQTSMYLCASSPDRGNSPLHFGNGTRLTVT.

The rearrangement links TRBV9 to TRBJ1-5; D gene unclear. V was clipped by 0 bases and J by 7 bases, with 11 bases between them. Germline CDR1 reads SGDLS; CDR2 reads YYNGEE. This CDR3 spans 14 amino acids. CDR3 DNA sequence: TGTGCCAGCAGCGTAGGGGGTTCTGGCCAGCCCCAGCATTTT. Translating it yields CASSVGGSGQPQHF.

CDR3 amino acids: CASTPRGDTQYF. CDR3 DNA: TGTGCCAGCACCCCTCGGGGAGATACGCAGTATTTT. The V gene is TRBV7-9, the J gene TRBJ2-3, with D perhaps TRBD2 (5 bases). Trimming took off 7 bases at V and 5 bases at J, with 10 bases between the two ends. Germline V gives CDR1 SEHNR, CDR2 FQNEAQ (reference sequence). This CDR3 has 12 amino acids.

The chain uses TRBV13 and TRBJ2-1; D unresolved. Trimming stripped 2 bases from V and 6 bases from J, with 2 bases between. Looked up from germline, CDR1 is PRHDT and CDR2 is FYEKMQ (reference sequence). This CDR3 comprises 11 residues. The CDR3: CASSLTNEQFF. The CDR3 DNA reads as TGTGCCAGCAGCTTAACCAATGAGCAGTTCTTC. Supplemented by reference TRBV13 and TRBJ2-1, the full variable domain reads AAGVIQSPRHLIKEKRETATLKCYPIPRHDTVYWYQQGPGQDPQFLISFYEKMQSDKGSIPDRFSAQQFSDYHSELNMSSLELGDSALYFCASSLTNEQFFGPGTRLTVL.

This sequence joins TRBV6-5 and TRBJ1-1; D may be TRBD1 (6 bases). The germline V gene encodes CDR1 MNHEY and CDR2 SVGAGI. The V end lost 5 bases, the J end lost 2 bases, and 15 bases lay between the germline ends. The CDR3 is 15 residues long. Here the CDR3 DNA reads TGTGCCAGCAGTACTCGGACAGCTATAAACACTGAAGCTTTCTTT. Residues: CASSTRTAINTEAFF.

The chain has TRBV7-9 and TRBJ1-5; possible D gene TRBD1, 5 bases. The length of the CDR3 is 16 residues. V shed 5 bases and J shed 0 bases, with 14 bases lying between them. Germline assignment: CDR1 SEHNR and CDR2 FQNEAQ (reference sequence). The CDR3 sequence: CASSGEGRYSNQPQHF. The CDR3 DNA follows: TGTGCCAGCAGCGGTGAGGGACGGTATAGCAATCAGCCCCAGCATTTT.